The clone carrying this T cell receptor (beta chain) appeared many times. Its antigen remains unidentified. Assay used: immunoSEQ multiplex PCR; TCRdb lists only in-frame clones, some missing. The sample has around 100,000 clones, 65% to 70% seen once. These data belong to a study of shared clonotypes between healthy human individuals. Findings of the study overall: Relative to clonotypes present in all four donors, those not shared had lower generation probabilities.

This CDR3 has 12 residues. The ends were cut back, 6 bases at V and 2 bases at J, with 7 bases in the middle. Looked up from germline, CDR1 is MNHNY and CDR2 is SVGAGI (reference sequence). The V call is TRBV6-6, the J call TRBJ1-2; D gene uncertain. Material: memory CD8+ T cells sorted from blood. Subset of the sample: CD45RO+ cells pooled with CCR7-negative TemRA cells. The sequence was obtained from a man aged 30-40 years in good health. The CDR3: CASRALNYGYTF. In nucleotides, the CDR3 is TGTGCCAGCAGGGCACTGAACTATGGCTACACCTTC.